This entry lists 28 T cell receptor beta chains sequenced from one sample in a study of blood T cell repertoires in COVID-19. Here immunoSEQ multiplex PCR was the method, and the copy in TCRdb shows in-frame clones only, minus some. The sample has 180,000 or so clones; around 87% are singletons. Sequencing was carried out using peripheral blood. Receptors originate from a man in his forties with active or convalescent COVID-19.

V usage is TRBV7-8 and J usage is TRBJ2-5; D is unclear. Germline lookup yields CDR1 SGHVS and CDR2 FQNEAQ. Trimming removed 1 base from V and 2 bases from J, with 11 bases in between. The CDR3 is made up of 15 amino acids. The CDR3 protein is CASSLDGQDQETQYF. The CDR3 DNA follows: TGTGCCAGCAGCTTAGATGGGCAGGATCAAGAGACCCAGTACTTC.

The rearrangement joins TRBV29-1 to TRBJ2-2, with 10 bases identical to TRBD2. Germline V CDR1 and CDR2: SQVTM, ANQGSEA. This CDR3 is 13 amino acids long. V was pared by 8 bases and J by 6 bases, with 6 bases of the junction left unmatched. CDR3 in amino acids: CSILSGGAGELFF. CDR3 sequence (DNA): TGCAGCATCTTAAGCGGGGGGGCCGGGGAGCTGTTTTTT.

The chain joins TRBV30 to TRBJ1-5; 7 bases are shared with TRBD1. With 5 bases clipped from V and 2 bases from J, the junction kept 6 bases outside the gene matches. Germline lookup yields CDR1 GTSNPN and CDR2 SVGIG (reference sequence). CDR3 length: 14 residues. DNA of the CDR3: TGTGCCTGGGCCGAAGGACAGGGCAATCAGCCCCAGCATTTT. Amino acids: CAWAEGQGNQPQHF.

This sequence joins TRBV6-5 and TRBJ1-1, with 7 bases fitting TRBD1. Trimming removed 6 bases from V and 2 bases from J; junction bases left unmatched: 6. The CDR3 is 14 amino acids. From germline, CDR1 is MNHEY and CDR2 SVGAGI. The CDR3 sequence is CASSLGQLNTEAFF. The CDR3 DNA reads as TGTGCCAGCAGCCTGGGACAGCTTAACACTGAAGCTTTCTTT.

The chain combines TRBV2 with TRBJ2-3, with D maybe TRBD1 (5 bases). CDR3 length: 13 amino acids. Germline V gives CDR1 SNHLY, CDR2 FYNNEI. V gave up 4 bases and J gave up 4 bases, with 9 bases separating them. The CDR3: CASSAQGPDTQYF. CDR3 in DNA: TGTGCCAGCAGTGCTCAGGGCCCAGATACGCAGTATTTT.

This clone appeared a few times. J is TRBJ2-5 and V is TRBV7-8, with D perhaps matching TRBD2 (6 bases). Per the germline V gene, CDR1 is SGHVS and CDR2 is FQNEAQ. This CDR3 spans 13 amino acids. Trimming took 2 bases from V and 5 from J, leaving 9 bases between them. CDR3 residues: CASSLMLAETQYF. Here the CDR3 DNA reads TGTGCCAGCAGCTTAATGCTAGCGGAGACCCAGTACTTC.

This chain connects TRBV6-5 to TRBJ1-4; 9 bases are a match to TRBD1. The trim removed 5 bases at V and 7 bases at J, leaving 5 bases unmatched. Germline assignment: CDR1 MNHEY and CDR2 SVGAGI. The CDR3 totals 14 residues. The CDR3 region is CASSRQGEVEKLFF. The DNA of the CDR3 is TGTGCCAGCAGTCGACAGGGGGAGGTTGAAAAACTGTTTTTT.

This chain links TRBV7-2 with TRBJ1-2; 10 bases agree with TRBD1. Trimming removed 5 bases from V and 8 bases from J; junction bases left unmatched: 5. Germline assignment: CDR1 SGHTA and CDR2 FQGNSA. CDR3 size: 13 residues. The CDR3 is CASSQDRGQGYTF. The CDR3, as DNA: TGTGCCAGCAGCCAAGACAGGGGGCAGGGCTACACCTTC. Full variable domain (outside the CDR3, taken from reference TRBV7-2 and TRBJ1-2): GAGVSQSPSNKVTEKGKDVELRCDPISGHTALYWYRQSLGQGLEFLIYFQGNSAPDKSGLPSDRFSAERTGGSVSTLTIQRTQQEDSAVYLCASSQDRGQGYTFGSGTRLTVV.

V and J are TRBV7-9 and TRBJ1-6, with TRBD1 matching 7 bases. Losses at the gene ends were 5 bases for V and 4 bases for J; bases not matched to a gene: 5. The CDR3 contains 15 residues. CDR1 and CDR2 from the germline V gene are SEHNR and FQNEAQ (reference sequence). The DNA for the CDR3 is TGTGCCAGCAGCAGGCAGGGGGATTATAATTCACCCCTCCACTTT. It encodes CASSRQGDYNSPLHF.

The V gene is TRBV12-3 or TRBV12-4, the J gene TRBJ1-6; D might be TRBD1 (5 bases). Trimming removed 7 bases from V and 9 bases from J, with 10 bases in between. The CDR3 has 12 amino acids. DNA for the CDR3: TGTGCCAGCACCGTGGGGCCTTCACCCCTCCACTTT. The encoded protein is CASTVGPSPLHF.

V usage is TRBV5-1 and J usage is TRBJ1-1, with D possibly being TRBD1 (5 bases). This CDR3 region has 11 residues. CDR1 and CDR2 from the germline V gene are SGHRS and YFSETQ. V gave up 7 bases and J gave up 6 bases, with 10 bases separating them. The CDR3 loop reads CASRQGSEAFF. CDR3 nucleotide sequence: TGCGCCAGCCGTCAGGGATCTGAAGCTTTCTTT.

The V gene is TRBV30, the J gene TRBJ1-6; 7 bases are a match to TRBD1. J gave up 7 bases and V 3 bases, and 3 bases lay outside the gene matches. CDR3 length equals 13 residues. The germline gives CDR1 GTSNPN, CDR2 SVGIG (reference sequence). Written as DNA, the CDR3 is TGTGCCTGGAGAGACAGGGAGAATTCACCCCTCCACTTT. Protein sequence: CAWRDRENSPLHF.

The rearrangement links TRBV2 to TRBJ1-3, with 9 bases matching TRBD1. This CDR3 spans 13 amino acids. Germline V gives CDR1 SNHLY, CDR2 FYNNEI. Trimming at V came to 6 bases and at J to 5 bases, leaving 2 bases not matched to a gene. This CDR3 reads CASRGTGRNTIYF. CDR3 sequence (DNA): TGTGCCAGCAGAGGGACAGGGAGAAACACCATATATTTT.

The chain carries TRBV23-1 and TRBJ2-1; D remains unclear. TRBV23-1 is an ORF; its function is uncertain. The V and J ends lost 4 bases and 0 bases respectively, with 7 bases between them. The CDR3 has 14 amino acids. The CDR3 DNA sequence: TGCGCCAGCAGTCCGTGCAGCTCCTACAATGAGCAGTTCTTC. It is translated as CASSPCSSYNEQFF.

The rearrangement joins TRBV11-3 to TRBJ2-2; the D gene is possibly TRBD1 (5 bases). The germline gives CDR1 SGHNT, CDR2 YENEEA. The V end lost 8 bases, the J end lost 2 bases, and 9 bases lay between the germline ends. This CDR3 is built from 13 residues. The CDR3 nucleotides are TGTGCCAGCTCTACAGGAAACACCGGGGAGCTGTTTTTT. It codes for CASSTGNTGELFF.

Here the CDR3 DNA reads TGTGCCAGCAGCCAAGTCAGGGCTTCACCCCTCCACTTT. Protein sequence: CASSQVRASPLHF. V gene TRBV3-1 (or the pseudogene TRBV3-2) combines with J gene TRBJ1-6, with D tentatively TRBD1 (5 bases). The CDR3 runs 13 residues. V gave up 1 base and J gave up 9 bases, with 7 bases separating them. CDR1 and CDR2 from the germline V gene are LGHDT and YNNKEL (reference sequence).

This chain uses TRBV25-1 with TRBJ1-4, with 8 bases aligning to TRBD1. Looked up from germline, CDR1 is MGHDK and CDR2 is SYGVNS. Trimming took 4 bases from V and 7 from J; bases not matched to a gene: 2. This CDR3 is 13 amino acids long. This CDR3 reads CASSGDRFEKLFF. Here the CDR3 DNA reads TGTGCCAGCAGTGGGGACAGGTTTGAAAAACTGTTTTTT.

CDR3 nucleotides: TGTGCTAGTGGATCTTGGGGGGCTGAAGCTTTCTTT. Amino acid sequence: CASGSWGAEAFF. The genes are TRBV12-5 and TRBJ1-1; tentatively, D is TRBD1 (5 bases). Per the germline V gene, CDR1 is LGHNT and CDR2 is FRNRAP. CDR3 size: 12 residues. Trimming left V 6 bases short and J 6 bases short, with 11 bases between.

V gene TRBV7-2 combines with J gene TRBJ2-5, with unresolved D. Germline CDR1 SGHTA, CDR2 FQGNSA. The V end was cut by 3 bases, the J end by 4 bases, with 9 bases between. The CDR3 consists of 13 residues. The CDR3 DNA follows: TGTGCCAGCAGCTTCGGTACTCGAGAGACCCAGTACTTC. Translation gives CASSFGTRETQYF.

This chain links TRBV15 with TRBJ1-1; perhaps TRBD1 as D (6 bases). CDR3 length: 14 residues. Germline CDR1 LNHNV, CDR2 YYDKDF (reference sequence). V was shortened by 3 bases and J by 4 bases, with 12 bases between the two germline ends. CDR3 sequence (DNA): TGTGCCACCAGCAGCGAAACAGGGATCACTGAAGCTTTCTTT. Its translation: CATSSETGITEAFF. The whole variable domain, remainder taken from reference TRBV15 and TRBJ1-1, is DAMVIQNPRYQVTQFGKPVTLSCSQTLNHNVMYWYQQKSSQAPKLLFHYYDKDFNNEADTPDNFQSRRPNTSFCFLDIRSPGLGDTAMYLCATSSETGITEAFFGQGTRLTVV.

The chain combines TRBV13 with TRBJ2-7; maybe TRBD2 (7 bases). Per the germline V gene, CDR1 is PRHDT and CDR2 is FYEKMQ (reference sequence). CDR3 size: 16 residues. V gave up 4 bases and J gave up 5 bases, with 21 bases separating them. The CDR3 reads CASSSAPLGGVNEQYF. CDR3 in DNA: TGTGCCAGCAGCTCTGCACCCTTAGGGGGGGTCAACGAGCAGTACTTC. Supplemented by reference TRBV13 and TRBJ2-7, the full variable domain reads AAGVIQSPRHLIKEKRETATLKCYPIPRHDTVYWYQQGPGQDPQFLISFYEKMQSDKGSIPDRFSAQQFSDYHSELNMSSLELGDSALYFCASSSAPLGGVNEQYFGPGTRLTVT.

The gene calls are TRBV7-9 and TRBJ1-1; D perhaps matches TRBD1 (5 bases). This CDR3 is built from 11 residues. The V end was cut by 5 bases, the J end by 8 bases, with 9 bases between. Germline lookup yields CDR1 SEHNR and CDR2 FQNEAQ (reference sequence). Here the CDR3 DNA reads TGTGCCAGCAGCAAACAGGTCGAAGCTTTCTTT. Translation gives CASSKQVEAFF.

The chain is built from TRBV6-4 and TRBJ2-5, with D unresolved. CDR3 length: 11 residues. Trimming shortened V by 3 bases and J by 11 bases, and 10 bases separated the two germline ends. Germline V CDR1 and CDR2: MRHNA, SNTAGT. CDR3 region: CASSEGLKQYF. The CDR3 DNA sequence: TGTGCCAGCAGTGAGGGCCTCAAACAGTACTTC.

The chain combines TRBV30 with TRBJ2-2; 7 positions match TRBD1. V gave up 7 bases and J gave up 4 bases; unmatched junction bases: 9. There are 14 residues in the CDR3. Germline-derived CDR1 and CDR2 are GTSNPN and SVGIG (reference sequence). CDR3 region: CASPHRGSTGELFF. The DNA for the CDR3 is TGTGCCTCGCCTCACAGGGGTAGCACCGGGGAGCTGTTTTTT.

This clone was observed a handful of times. J is TRBJ2-7 and V is TRBV7-6; maybe TRBD1 (5 bases). V dropped 1 base and J dropped 7 bases, with 20 bases sitting between them. The V gene's germline CDR1 is SGHVS and CDR2 FNYEAQ. CDR3 length: 16 residues. CDR3 sequence reads: CASSLDQGANPGEQYF. CDR3 coding DNA: TGTGCCAGCAGCTTAGACCAGGGCGCTAACCCCGGGGAGCAGTACTTC.

The chain recombines TRBV6-2 or TRBV6-3 with TRBJ2-4; TRBD2 aligns across 11 bases. The CDR3 spans 19 residues. The germline CDR1 and CDR2 sequences are MNHEY and SVGEGT. Unmatched junction bases numbered 9, after V lost 2 bases and J lost 0 bases. This CDR3 reads CASSYGLAGGLLAKNIQYF. CDR3 in DNA: TGTGCCAGCAGTTACGGGCTAGCGGGGGGCTTACTAGCCAAAAACATTCAGTACTTC.

This clone was picked up one time. The chain employs TRBV11-2 and TRBJ1-1; no clear D. Germline assignment: CDR1 SGHAT and CDR2 FQNNGV. Trimming removed 8 bases at V and 7 bases at J, with 11 bases between. The CDR3 length is 11 residues. The DNA of the CDR3 is TGTGCCAGCGAGGAGGGCGGTGAAGCTTTCTTT. This encodes CASEEGGEAFF. Full variable domain (missing parts from reference TRBV11-2 and TRBJ1-1): EAGVAQSPRYKIIEKRQSVAFWCNPISGHATLYWYQQILGQGPKLLIQFQNNGVVDDSQLPKDRFSAERLKGVDSTLKIQPAKLEDSAVYLCASEEGGEAFFGQGTRLTVV.

The chain links TRBV11-2 to TRBJ1-3; 7 bases line up with TRBD1. CDR3 length equals 14 residues. V shed 2 bases and J 7 bases; nucleotides not matched to a gene: 5. Germline CDR1 reads SGHAT; CDR2 reads FQNNGV. CDR3 loop: CASSLRQGRNTIYF. The CDR3 DNA reads TGTGCCAGCAGCTTAAGACAGGGAAGGAACACCATATATTTT.